This T cell receptor beta chain was profiled in a study of blood T cells in healthy people across ages. The people who gave samples were healthy Caucasians from Russia, aged roughly 6 to 95. The total RNA that was extracted per sample amounted to at least 5.5 micrograms. V lost 9 bases and J lost 0; bases outside the gene matches: 6. Germline CDR1 reads ENHRY; CDR2 reads SYGVKD. This CDR3 is built from 15 residues. General study findings and limits: Naive CD4+ cell counts and diversity both ran higher in long-lived than in aged donors.

Only a few counts were recorded for this clonotype. The antigen is not known. Using a J-beta primer mix together with a sample-barcoded 5' primer, a second PCR was run for roughly 6 to 12 cycles. TCRdb recomputed calls from the 5' RACE reads with MiXCR, one row per CDR3 protein. The top ten hold under 35% of the sample, which has about 680,000 distinct CDR3 sequences, around 45% seen once. The V gene is TRBV10-3, the J gene TRBJ2-3; 10 bases fit TRBD2. The sequence came from a woman between 55 and 75 years old in good health. The material sequenced was blood. CDR3 protein: CAIVSGRKSTDTQYF. Written as DNA, the CDR3 is TGTGCCATAGTTAGCGGGAGGAAAAGCACAGATACGCAGTATTTT.